This T cell receptor beta chain was captured in a study of cytomegalovirus exposure and HLA in healthy donors. The V gene lost 5 bases and the J gene lost 1 base, with 20 bases spanning the gap. The length of the CDR3 is 17 residues. In germline, CDR1 is SGHTA, CDR2 FQGNSA. Whole-study results and caveats: High sensitivity and specificity were reportedly achieved when the classifier diagnosed cytomegalovirus status.

Comments on this clone: The antigen is undetermined.

Sequencing used immunoSEQ multiplex PCR; TCRdb keeps in-frame clones, though not all of them. Among around 120,000 clones, approximately 88% were seen once, and the ten largest hold less than 2%. Sequenced input: PBMCs. V and J are TRBV7-2 and TRBJ1-1; the D gene is possibly TRBD1 (5 bases). The TCR originated in a man aged 18 to 29 in good health and CMV-seronegative. The CDR3 coding sequence is TGTGCCAGCAGCCCGGTTTCTTGGGGGGGGACGAACACTGAAGCTTTCTTT. Translating it yields CASSPVSWGGTNTEAFF.